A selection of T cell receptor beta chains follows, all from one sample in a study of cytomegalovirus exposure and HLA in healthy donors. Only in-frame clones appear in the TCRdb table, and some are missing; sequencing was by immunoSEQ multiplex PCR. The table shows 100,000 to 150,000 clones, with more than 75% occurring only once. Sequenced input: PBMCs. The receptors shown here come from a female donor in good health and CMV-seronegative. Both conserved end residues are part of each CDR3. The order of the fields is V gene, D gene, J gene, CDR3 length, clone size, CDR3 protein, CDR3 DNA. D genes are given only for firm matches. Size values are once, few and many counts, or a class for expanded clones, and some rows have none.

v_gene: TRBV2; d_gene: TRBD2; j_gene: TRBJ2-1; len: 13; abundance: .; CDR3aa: CASSESGIYEQFF; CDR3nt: TGTGCCAGCAGTGAAAGCGGGATATATGAGCAGTTCTTC
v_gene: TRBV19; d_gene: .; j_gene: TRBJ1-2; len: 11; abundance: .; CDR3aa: CASREGYGYTF; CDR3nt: TGTGCCAGCCGGGAAGGCTATGGCTACACCTTC
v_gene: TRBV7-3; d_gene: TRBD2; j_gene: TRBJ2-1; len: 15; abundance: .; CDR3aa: CASSAGGLAVNEQFF; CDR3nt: TGTGCCAGCAGCGCTGGAGGACTAGCGGTCAATGAGCAGTTCTTC
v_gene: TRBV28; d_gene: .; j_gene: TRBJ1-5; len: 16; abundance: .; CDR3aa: CASSSPGEGGNQPQHF; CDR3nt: TGTGCCAGCAGTTCCCCGGGGGAGGGTGGCAATCAGCCCCAGCATTTT
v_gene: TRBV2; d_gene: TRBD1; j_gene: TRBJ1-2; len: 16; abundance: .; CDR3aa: CASSRRQGAQNYGYTF; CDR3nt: TGTGCCAGCAGTCGTCGACAGGGGGCGCAAAACTATGGCTACACCTTC
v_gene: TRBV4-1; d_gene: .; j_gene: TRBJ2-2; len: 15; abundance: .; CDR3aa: CASSHPRVATGELFF; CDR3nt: TGCGCCAGCAGCCATCCCCGGGTAGCGACCGGGGAGCTGTTTTTT
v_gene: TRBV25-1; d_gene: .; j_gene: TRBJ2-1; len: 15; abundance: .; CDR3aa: CASSGVGLSYNEQFF; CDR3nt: TGTGCCAGCAGTGGCGTGGGCCTCTCCTACAATGAGCAGTTCTTC
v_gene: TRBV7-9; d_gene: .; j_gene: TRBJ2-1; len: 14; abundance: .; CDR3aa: CASSLWGGQGEQFF; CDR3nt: TGTGCCAGCAGCTTATGGGGGGGGCAGGGTGAGCAGTTCTTC
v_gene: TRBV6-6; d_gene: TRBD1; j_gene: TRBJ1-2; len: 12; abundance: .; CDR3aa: CASSTTGGGYTF; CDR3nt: TGTGCCAGCAGTACCACAGGGGGAGGCTACACCTTC
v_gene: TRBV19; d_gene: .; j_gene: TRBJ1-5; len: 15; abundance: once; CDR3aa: CASRIGIYSNQPQHF; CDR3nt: TGTGCCAGTAGGATAGGTATCTATAGCAATCAGCCCCAGCATTTT
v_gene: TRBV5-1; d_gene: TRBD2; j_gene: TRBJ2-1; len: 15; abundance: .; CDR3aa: CASSTGLAGVREQFF; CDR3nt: TGCGCCAGCAGCACGGGACTAGCGGGAGTACGTGAGCAGTTCTTC
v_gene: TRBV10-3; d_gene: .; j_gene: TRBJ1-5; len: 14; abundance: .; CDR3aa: CAISPGHKGQPQHF; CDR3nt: TGTGCCATCAGTCCCGGACATAAAGGGCAGCCCCAGCATTTT
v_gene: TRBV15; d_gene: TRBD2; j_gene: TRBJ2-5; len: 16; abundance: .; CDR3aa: CATSREMGLAGETQYF; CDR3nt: TGTGCCACCAGCAGAGAAATGGGACTAGCGGGTGAGACCCAGTACTTC
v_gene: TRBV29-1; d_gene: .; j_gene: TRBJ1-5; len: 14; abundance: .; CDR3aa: CSVDREYSNQPQHF; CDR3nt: TGCAGCGTTGACAGGGAATATAGCAATCAGCCCCAGCATTTT
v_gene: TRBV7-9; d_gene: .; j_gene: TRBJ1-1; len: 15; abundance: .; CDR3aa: CASSLGGGVSTEAFF; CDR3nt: TGTGCCAGCAGCTTAGGGGGGGGCGTCTCCACTGAAGCTTTCTTT
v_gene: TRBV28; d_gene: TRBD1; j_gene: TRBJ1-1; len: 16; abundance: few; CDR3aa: CASSFQGGPLEPEAFF; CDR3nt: TGTGCCAGCAGTTTCCAGGGGGGCCCCCTGGAGCCTGAAGCTTTCTTT
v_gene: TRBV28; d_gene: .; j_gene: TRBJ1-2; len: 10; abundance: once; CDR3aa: CASREGGYTF; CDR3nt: TGTGCCAGCAGGGAGGGTGGCTACACCTTC
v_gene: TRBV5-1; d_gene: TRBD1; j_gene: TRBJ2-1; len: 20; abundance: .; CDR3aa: CASSLISGQGAAGVYNEQFF; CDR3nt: TGCGCCAGCAGCTTGATATCGGGACAGGGGGCTGCCGGGGTTTACAATGAGCAGTTCTTC
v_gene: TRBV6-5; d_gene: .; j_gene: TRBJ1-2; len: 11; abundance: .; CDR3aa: CASRAGGGYTF; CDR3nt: TGTGCCAGCAGGGCGGGGGGTGGCTACACCTTC
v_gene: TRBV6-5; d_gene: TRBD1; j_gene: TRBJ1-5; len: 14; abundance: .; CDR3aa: CASSPDRGGQPQHF; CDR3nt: TGTGCCAGCAGTCCGGACAGGGGGGGTCAGCCCCAGCATTTT
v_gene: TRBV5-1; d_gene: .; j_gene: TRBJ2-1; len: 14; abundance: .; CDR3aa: CASSQQQGYNEQFF; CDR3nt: TGCGCCAGCAGCCAACAACAGGGCTACAATGAGCAGTTCTTC
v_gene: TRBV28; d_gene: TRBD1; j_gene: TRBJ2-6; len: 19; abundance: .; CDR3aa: CASRPPLGTGRSGANVLTF; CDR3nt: TGTGCCAGCAGACCCCCCCTTGGGACAGGGAGGTCTGGGGCCAACGTCCTGACTTTC
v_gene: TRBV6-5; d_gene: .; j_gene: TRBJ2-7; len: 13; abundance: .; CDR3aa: CASSYLRGYEQYF; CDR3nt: TGTGCCAGCAGTTACCTTAGGGGCTACGAGCAGTACTTC
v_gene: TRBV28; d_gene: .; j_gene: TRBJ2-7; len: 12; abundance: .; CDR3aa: CASSLGVYEQYF; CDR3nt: TGTGCCAGCAGTTTAGGAGTATACGAGCAGTACTTC
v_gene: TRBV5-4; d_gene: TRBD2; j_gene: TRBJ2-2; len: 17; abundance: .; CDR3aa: CASSLGLAGGDTGELFF; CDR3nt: TGTGCCAGCAGCTTGGGACTAGCGGGAGGGGACACCGGGGAGCTGTTTTTT
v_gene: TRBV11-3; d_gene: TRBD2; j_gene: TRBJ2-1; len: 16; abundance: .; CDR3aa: CASSLASLAGPNEQFF; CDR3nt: TGTGCCAGCAGCTTAGCGTCCCTAGCGGGACCAAATGAGCAGTTCTTC
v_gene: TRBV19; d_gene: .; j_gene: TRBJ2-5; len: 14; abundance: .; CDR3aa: CASSPTGHQETQYF; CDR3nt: TGTGCCAGTAGTCCGACAGGCCACCAAGAGACCCAGTACTTC
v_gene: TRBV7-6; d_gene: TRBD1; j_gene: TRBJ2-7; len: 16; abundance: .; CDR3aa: CASSQRGTGGTYEQYF; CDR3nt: TGTGCCAGCAGCCAACGGGGGACAGGCGGTACCTACGAGCAGTACTTC
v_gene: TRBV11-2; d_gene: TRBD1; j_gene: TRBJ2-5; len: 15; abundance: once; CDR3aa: CASSFGQGRVETQYF; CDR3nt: TGTGCCAGCAGCTTCGGACAGGGTCGAGTAGAGACCCAGTACTTC
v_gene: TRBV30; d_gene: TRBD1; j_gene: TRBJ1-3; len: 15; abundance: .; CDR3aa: CAWRRGQGSGNTIYF; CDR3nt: TGTGCCTGGAGGCGGGGACAGGGCTCTGGAAACACCATATATTTT
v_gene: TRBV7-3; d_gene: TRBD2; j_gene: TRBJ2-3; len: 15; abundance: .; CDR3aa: CASRSAGGITDTQYF; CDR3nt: TGTGCCAGCAGATCGGCGGGAGGGATCACAGATACGCAGTATTTT
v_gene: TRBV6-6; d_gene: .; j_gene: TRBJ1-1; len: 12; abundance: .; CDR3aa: CASSPRVPEAFF; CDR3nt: TGTGCCAGCAGCCCCAGGGTACCAGAAGCTTTCTTT
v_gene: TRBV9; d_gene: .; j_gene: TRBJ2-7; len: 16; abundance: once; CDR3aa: CASSEAPAGFVYEQYF; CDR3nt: TGTGCCAGCAGCGAGGCCCCGGCGGGATTCGTTTACGAGCAGTACTTC
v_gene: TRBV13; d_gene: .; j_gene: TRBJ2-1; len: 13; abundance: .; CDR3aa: CASSSGTGSPVFF; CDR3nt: TGTGCCAGCAGCTCGGGTACGGGAAGTCCTGTGTTCTTC
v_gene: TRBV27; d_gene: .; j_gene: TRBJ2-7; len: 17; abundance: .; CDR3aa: CASTPVGAALFGYEQYF; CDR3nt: TGTGCCAGCACCCCGGTCGGAGCGGCCCTATTCGGGTACGAGCAGTACTTC
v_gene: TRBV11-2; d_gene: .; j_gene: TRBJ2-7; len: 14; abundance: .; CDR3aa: CASRFLIATDEQYF; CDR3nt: TGTGCCAGCAGGTTCCTAATCGCAACAGACGAGCAGTACTTC
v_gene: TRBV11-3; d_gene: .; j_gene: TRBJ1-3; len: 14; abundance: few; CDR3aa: CASSPGHSGNTIYF; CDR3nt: TGTGCCAGCAGCCCGGGACACTCTGGAAACACCATATATTTT
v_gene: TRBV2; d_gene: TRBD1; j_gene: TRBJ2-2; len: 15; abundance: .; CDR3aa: CASSDRGRSTGELFF; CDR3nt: TGTGCCAGCAGCGACAGGGGGCGAAGCACCGGGGAGCTGTTTTTT
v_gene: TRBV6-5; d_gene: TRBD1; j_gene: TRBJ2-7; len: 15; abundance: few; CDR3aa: CASSYSDRGPYEQYF; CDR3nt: TGTGCCAGCAGTTACTCGGACAGGGGGCCCTACGAGCAGTACTTC
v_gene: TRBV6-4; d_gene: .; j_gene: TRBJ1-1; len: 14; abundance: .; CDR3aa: CASSEEGGYTEAFF; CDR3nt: TGTGCCAGCAGTGAAGAGGGAGGCTACACTGAAGCTTTCTTT
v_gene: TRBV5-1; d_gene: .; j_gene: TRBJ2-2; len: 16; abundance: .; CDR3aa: CASSQTPGRNTGELFF; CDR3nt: TGCGCCAGCAGCCAAACCCCGGGAAGAAACACCGGGGAGCTGTTTTTT
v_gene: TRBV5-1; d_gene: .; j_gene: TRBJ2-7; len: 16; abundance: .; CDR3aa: CASSSHPGTVAGEQYF; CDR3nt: TGCGCCAGCAGCTCTCACCCCGGGACGGTGGCGGGGGAGCAGTACTTC